This TCR beta chain is from a study of cytomegalovirus exposure and HLA in healthy donors. V lost 3 bases and J lost 6; bases outside the gene matches: 3. CDR1 is SNHLY and CDR2 is FYNNEI in the germline V gene. This CDR3 contains 15 residues. The PCR had 60 Vbeta and 13 Jbeta primers. Produced via immunoSEQ multiplex PCR; TCRdb's table is partial and in-frame only. The sample has some 110,000 clones; around three quarters are singletons. With regard to this clone: Antigen unknown.

Study observations and caveats: Highest at DRB1 and lowest at HLA-C, TCR association rates differed among HLA loci in a later analysis. Other equally common chains were less clonally expanded than HLA-associated TCR beta chains, a later analysis showed. Donors belonging to an Asian-associated ancestry cluster reportedly showed fewer N-insertions in productive TCRs than the 666-donor mean, according to what a later analysis found. Cytomegalovirus-associated status was assigned to fewer than 200 TCR beta chains.

The chain is built from TRBV2 and TRBJ1-6; TRBD1 aligns across 9 bases. Material for sequencing was PBMCs. The clonotype was recovered from a man between 50 and 59 years old in good health and CMV-seropositive. CDR3 DNA: TGTGCCAGCAGTGAGTCGGGACAGGGTAATTCACCCCTCCACTTT. Translated, it gives CASSESGQGNSPLHF.